Below, 15 T cell receptor beta chains from the same sample are listed, as sequenced in a study of control samples from healthy donors and cancer patients. Clones were read by immunoSEQ multiplex PCR, and TCRdb kept only the in-frame ones, dropping some. This sample carries 400,000 to 450,000 clones, about nine tenths of them seen once, and the ten largest clones take 5% to 7%. Input material: PBMCs. The receptors shown here come from a man aged 35-49 years with head and neck cancer.

This chain joins TRBV27 and TRBJ1-2, with a tentative D call TRBD1 (5 bases). CDR3 size: 14 residues. Germline CDR1 is MNHEY and CDR2 is SMNVEV (reference sequence). V lost 6 bases to trimming and J lost 4 bases, with 15 bases between them. The CDR3 here is CASSPLGGIYGYTF. CDR3 nucleotide sequence: TGTGCCAGCAGCCCACTGGGGGGGATCTATGGCTACACCTTC.

The rearrangement links TRBV28 to TRBJ2-7; D unclear. Germline loops: CDR1 MDHEN, CDR2 SYDVKM. The CDR3 length is 12 residues. Trimming took 1 base from V and 6 from J, leaving 7 bases between them. The DNA of the CDR3 is TGTGCCAGCAGTTTATTTACGAGCGAGCAGTACTTC. Translated, it gives CASSLFTSEQYF.

The genes are TRBV28 and TRBJ1-1, with a possible D match to TRBD1 (5 bases). Trimming shortened V by 6 bases and J by 2 bases, and 10 bases separated the two germline ends. The CDR3 sequence is 13 residues long. CDR1 MDHEN and CDR2 SYDVKM come from the germline V gene. CDR3 sequence reads: CASSQDSNTEAFF. CDR3 nucleotide sequence: TGTGCCAGCAGCCAAGACAGCAACACTGAAGCTTTCTTT.

J is TRBJ2-5 and V is TRBV14, with D possibly matching TRBD2 (6 bases). This CDR3 region has 14 residues. CDR1 is SGHDN and CDR2 is FVKESK in the germline V gene. Trimming removed 2 bases from V and 2 bases from J, with 9 bases in between. The CDR3 DNA sequence: TGTGCCAGCAGCCAATGGGGGGAGCAAGAGACCCAGTACTTC. This sequence encodes CASSQWGEQETQYF.

V usage is TRBV6-1 and J usage is TRBJ2-7; D remains unclear. CDR1 and CDR2 from the germline V gene are MNHNS and SASEGT. Trimming shortened V by 2 bases and J by 2 bases, and 7 bases separated the two germline ends. This CDR3 comprises 13 residues. CDR3 sequence: CASSELDAYEQYF. The CDR3 DNA reads as TGTGCCAGCAGTGAACTAGATGCCTACGAGCAGTACTTC.

The chain has TRBV28 and TRBJ2-7, with 7 bases matching TRBD1. In germline, CDR1 is MDHEN, CDR2 SYDVKM. Trimming took 8 bases from V and 2 from J; bases not matched to a gene: 15. The CDR3 loop spans 16 amino acids. CDR3 nucleotides: TGTGCCAGCCAAACATTGGAGGAAGGGGGCGCCTACGAGCAGTACTTC. This gives the protein CASQTLEEGGAYEQYF.

V gene TRBV10-3 combines with J gene TRBJ1-3; perhaps TRBD1 as D (6 bases). V gave up 6 bases and J gave up 1 base, with 19 bases separating them. The germline CDR1 and CDR2 sequences are ENHRY and SYGVKD. The CDR3 is 17 residues long. CDR3 sequence (DNA): TGTGCCATCAGGAAACAGGGATCGACCAGTTCTGGAAACACCATATATTTT. Translated, it gives CAIRKQGSTSSGNTIYF.

V gene TRBV28 combines with J gene TRBJ2-7, with D unclear. Germline-derived CDR1 and CDR2 are MDHEN and SYDVKM. The CDR3 totals 13 residues. Deletions cut 5 bases from V and 2 bases from J, with 10 bases between. Here the CDR3 reads CASSVGLPYEQYF. The CDR3 nucleotides are TGTGCCAGCAGTGTGGGTCTTCCCTACGAGCAGTACTTC. The complete variable domain, with remaining parts taken from reference TRBV28 and TRBJ2-7, reads DVKVTQSSRYLVKRTGEKVFLECVQDMDHENMFWYRQDPGLGLRLIYFSYDVKMKEKGDIPEGYSVSREKKERFSLILESASTNQTSMYLCASSVGLPYEQYFGPGTRLTVT.

This chain uses TRBV10-3 with TRBJ2-7; the match to TRBD1 covers 9 bases. The V gene end was trimmed by 10 bases and the J gene end by 1 base; junction bases not matched to a gene: 11. This CDR3 has 15 residues. Germline lookup yields CDR1 ENHRY and CDR2 SYGVKD. The CDR3 region is CATRPGTGSSYEQYF. CDR3 sequence (DNA): TGTGCCACGCGCCCCGGGACAGGGTCTTCCTACGAGCAGTACTTC.

The chain recombines TRBV27 with TRBJ2-6; 9 bases align to TRBD1. The CDR3 totals 14 residues. CDR1 and CDR2 (germline): MNHEY, SMNVEV (reference sequence). V lost 10 bases, J lost 0 bases, and 1 base stayed unmatched. Written as DNA, the CDR3 is TGTGCCACGACAGGGGGCTCTGGGGCCAACGTCCTGACTTTC. Its protein is CATTGGSGANVLTF.

This clone was counted a few times. The rearrangement uses TRBV9 and TRBJ2-7; D perhaps matches TRBD2 (5 bases). This CDR3 contains 18 residues. Per germline, CDR1 SGDLS and CDR2 YYNGEE. With 4 bases removed from V and 9 bases from J, the gap between germline ends came to 32 bases. This CDR3 reads CASSPGSGGLGAVPGQYF. Here the CDR3 DNA reads TGTGCCAGCAGCCCGGGGTCGGGCGGGTTAGGAGCAGTCCCCGGGCAGTACTTC.

This chain joins TRBV3-1 (or the pseudogene TRBV3-2) and TRBJ2-1; possibly TRBD2 for D (6 bases). Germline CDR1 is LGHDT and CDR2 is YNNKEL (reference sequence). The CDR3 consists of 14 residues. V gave up 1 base and J gave up 4 bases, with 8 bases separating them. Here the CDR3 DNA reads TGTGCCAGCAGCCAAGGGAGCGGGTACAATGAGCAGTTCTTC. Translation: CASSQGSGYNEQFF.

The chain links TRBV19 to TRBJ1-5, with D unresolved. There are 15 residues in the CDR3. Germline CDR1 reads LNHDA; CDR2 reads SQIVND (reference sequence). V was shortened by 5 bases and J by 0 bases, with 11 bases between the two germline ends. CDR3 in DNA: TGTGCCAGTAGTCCGAATGGAGTTAGCAATCAGCCCCAGCATTTT. It encodes CASSPNGVSNQPQHF.

The chain combines TRBV5-1 with TRBJ2-3, with 9 bases identical to TRBD2. The CDR3 spans 15 residues. CDR1 SGHRS and CDR2 YFSETQ come from the germline V gene. J gave up 2 bases and V 5 bases, and 6 bases lay outside the gene matches. The CDR3 loop is CASRAGGRVTDTQYF. CDR3 DNA: TGCGCCAGCAGAGCCGGCGGGAGGGTCACAGATACGCAGTATTTT.

This chain connects TRBV3-1 (or the pseudogene TRBV3-2) to TRBJ1-2, with D unresolved. The CDR3 is made up of 14 amino acids. Trimming stripped 0 bases from V and 4 bases from J, with 9 bases between. CDR1 LGHDT and CDR2 YNNKEL come from the germline V gene (reference sequence). The CDR3 reads CASSQDYGIYGYTF. The CDR3, as DNA: TGTGCCAGCAGCCAAGATTACGGAATCTATGGCTACACCTTC.